This passage covers 13 T cell receptor beta chains from one sample sequenced in a study of spatial heterogeneity in lung cancer. TCRdb called the 5' RACE reads again in MiXCR, with one record for every CDR3 protein. The sample includes roughly 120,000 distinct CDR3 sequences, 9.5% to 15% of them seen just once. The sample's time point: blood at routine non-recurrence follow-up after resection. No cell sorting; template was whole RNA from tumor, lung tissue or PBMC. Here the sequenced sample was PBMCs, taken at follow-up. The receptors shown here come from a male donor with early-stage non-small cell lung cancer.

This clonotype was counted only a few times. This rearrangement joins TRBV10-3 to TRBJ1-4, with D possibly matching TRBD1 (6 bases). The CDR3 has 13 residues. With 4 bases removed from V and 5 bases from J, the gap between germline ends came to 8 bases. Germline assignment: CDR1 ENHRY and CDR2 SYGVKD. The CDR3 DNA follows: TGTGCCATCAGTGGGGACAAGAATGAAAAACTGTTTTTT. The encoded protein is CAISGDKNEKLFF.

The table lists this clonotype with a few counts. This sequence joins TRBV29-1 and TRBJ2-7, with D uncertain. The CDR3 is 12 residues long. Germline-derived CDR1 and CDR2 are SQVTM and ANQGSEA. V lost 0 bases and J lost 3, with 6 bases in between. CDR3 amino acids: CSVEDPGYEQYF. DNA for the CDR3: TGCAGCGTTGAAGATCCGGGCTACGAGCAGTACTTC.

This clonotype was detected ten times or more. CDR3 in amino acids: CSDTVGTAYNEQFF. The CDR3 nucleotides are TGCAGCGACACAGTCGGGACAGCCTACAATGAGCAGTTCTTC. V and J are TRBV29-1 and TRBJ2-1; 7 nucleotides match TRBD1. V shed 7 bases, J shed 2 bases, and the junction held 8 bases outside the gene matches. Looked up from germline, CDR1 is SQVTM and CDR2 is ANQGSEA. The CDR3 runs to 14 residues.

The J gene is TRBJ2-1, the V gene TRBV29-1, with 10 bases fitting TRBD2. Germline V gene sequence: CDR1 SQVTM, CDR2 ANQGSEA. The CDR3 has 16 residues. Unmatched junction bases numbered 10, after V lost 4 bases and J lost 4 bases. CDR3 in amino acids: CSVGPVSSGGYNEQFF. The CDR3 DNA reads TGCAGCGTTGGCCCCGTCTCTAGCGGGGGATACAATGAGCAGTTCTTC.

This clonotype has a count of ten or more. The chain combines TRBV6-6 with TRBJ1-5, with a weak D call TRBD1 (6 bases). Germline CDR1 MNHNY, CDR2 SVGAGI (reference sequence). Trimming shortened V by 7 bases and J by 4 bases, and 8 bases separated the two germline ends. This CDR3 spans 12 amino acids. The CDR3 nucleotides read TGTGCCAGCAAGCAGGGGAATCAGCCCCAGCATTTT. Its protein product is CASKQGNQPQHF.

This clonotype has more than one count but fewer than ten. The chain is built from TRBV25-1 and TRBJ2-5; no definite D call. CDR3 length equals 15 residues. The V gene lost 4 bases and the J gene lost 0 bases, with 12 bases spanning the gap. Germline CDR1 is MGHDK and CDR2 is SYGVNS. The CDR3 bases are TGTGCCAGCAGTGGTCTAGGAGCCGACCAAGAGACCCAGTACTTC. Translating gives CASSGLGADQETQYF.

J is TRBJ1-2 and V is TRBV7-6; D possibly corresponds to TRBD1 (5 bases). Trimming left V 5 bases short and J 3 bases short, with 13 bases between. Germline values: CDR1 SGHVS, CDR2 FNYEAQ. This CDR3 is 14 amino acids long. The CDR3 DNA reads TGTGCCAGCAGCCAAACCCAGGGAGACTATGGCTACACCTTC. Translation gives CASSQTQGDYGYTF. The full variable domain, completed using reference TRBV7-6 and TRBJ1-2, is GAGVSQSPRYKVTKRGQDVALRCDPISGHVSLYWYRQALGQGPEFLTYFNYEAQQDKSGLPNDRFSAERPEGSISTLTIQRTEQRDSAMYRCASSQTQGDYGYTFGSGTRLTVV.

This clonotype was seen many times. This chain connects TRBV4-3 to TRBJ2-4; TRBD1 might be the D (6 bases). Germline CDR1 LGHNA, CDR2 YSLEER. V was pared by 1 base and J by 7 bases, with 8 bases between. The CDR3 covers 13 residues. Here the CDR3 DNA reads TGCGCCAGCAGCCAAGTTCAGGGGAACATTCAGTACTTC. Residues: CASSQVQGNIQYF.

J is TRBJ1-6 and V is TRBV5-6; 9 bases agree with TRBD1. Germline trimming cut 2 bases from V and 7 bases from J; bases unmatched to any gene: 4. Germline loops: CDR1 SGHDT, CDR2 YYEEEE. This CDR3 has 15 residues. The CDR3 nucleotides read TGTGCCAGCAGCTTAGGGGACAGGGCGAATTCACCCCTCCACTTT. Its translation: CASSLGDRANSPLHF.

The chain couples TRBV5-1 to TRBJ2-1, with 8 nucleotides matching TRBD2. There are 15 residues in the CDR3. After removal of 0 bases from V and 6 bases from J, the junction contained 5 bases not matched to a gene. Germline lookup yields CDR1 SGHRS and CDR2 YFSETQ. This CDR3 is CASSLEAGGLNEQFF. Written as DNA, the CDR3 is TGCGCCAGCAGCTTGGAGGCGGGGGGCCTCAATGAGCAGTTCTTC.

The chain recombines TRBV5-1 with TRBJ2-5; weak D call: TRBD1 (6 bases). V was clipped by 0 bases and J by 0 bases, with 9 bases between them. In germline, CDR1 is SGHRS, CDR2 YFSETQ. This CDR3 spans 15 amino acids. Written as DNA, the CDR3 is TGCGCCAGCAGCTTGGAACAGGGCCACCAAGAGACCCAGTACTTC. It codes for CASSLEQGHQETQYF. Combining the CDR3 with reference TRBV5-1 and TRBJ2-5 gives the whole variable domain KAGVTQTPRYLIKTRGQQVTLSCSPISGHRSVSWYQQTPGQGLQFLFEYFSETQRNKGNFPGRFSGRQFSNSRSEMNVSTLELGDSALYLCASSLEQGHQETQYFGPGTRLLVL.

This clonotype has ten or more counts. This sequence joins TRBV7-8 and TRBJ2-7; 7 bases are a match to TRBD1. Germline V CDR1 and CDR2: SGHVS, FQNEAQ. The CDR3 is made up of 15 amino acids. J was trimmed by 3 bases and V by 1 base; bases with no gene match: 6. CDR3 protein: CASSLVSRGNYEQYF. CDR3 DNA: TGTGCCAGCAGCTTAGTTTCCAGGGGGAACTACGAGCAGTACTTC. The full variable domain, in which reference TRBV7-8 and TRBJ2-7 provide the parts outside the CDR3, is GAGVSQSPRYKVAKRGQDVALRCDPISGHVSLFWYQQALGQGPEFLTYFQNEAQLDKSGLPSDRFFAERPEGSVSTLKIQRTQQEDSAVYLCASSLVSRGNYEQYFGPGTRLTVT.

The chain has TRBV29-1 and TRBJ1-5; no reliable D call. Trimming took off 4 bases at V and 2 bases at J, with 9 bases between the two ends. Germline lookup yields CDR1 SQVTM and CDR2 ANQGSEA. The CDR3 is 13 amino acids. The CDR3 sequence is CSVGVHRNQPQHF. The CDR3 coding sequence is TGCAGCGTTGGCGTCCATCGCAATCAGCCCCAGCATTTT.